Listed below are T cell receptor beta chains from one sample, sequenced in a study of T-cell reconstitution after alpha-beta-depleted transplantation in children. In TCRdb, the PCR reads were re-called with MiXCR into one record per CDR3 protein. The data contain 200,000 to 250,000 distinct CDR3 sequences, about 8.2% of them seen just once; the ten biggest clones take up 35%. This specimen was PBMCs, mostly from graft donor cells, taken 360 days after TCRalphabeta/CD19-depleted stem cell transplant. All receptors come from a male patient aged 2-9 years who had a stem cell transplant for acute myeloid leukemia, so the T cells may come from the graft donor. CDR3s include the opening cysteine and the closing phenylalanine or tryptophan. Each record gives: V gene, D gene, J gene, clone size, CDR3 protein, CDR3 DNA. The D gene is left open where the match is weak. The size of a clone is reported for some rows only, either as once, few or many, or as a class for expanded clones.

TRBV7-2	NA	TRBJ2-1	NA	CASSLRTHRWIEYEQFF	TGTGCCAGCAGCTTACGTACCCATAGGTGGATTGAGTATGAGCAGTTCTTC
TRBV7-6	NA	TRBJ1-4	many	CASSRIQGGGEKLFF	TGTGCCAGCAGCCGGATACAGGGAGGAGGCGAAAAACTGTTTTTT
TRBV20-1	NA	TRBJ2-1	few	CSARGGEIEWDYNEQFF	TGCAGTGCCCGTGGCGGTGAGATAGAATGGGACTACAATGAGCAGTTCTTC
TRBV12-3/TRBV12-4	NA	TRBJ2-5	NA	CASGFWGEETQYF	TGTGCCAGCGGGTTTTGGGGGGAAGAGACCCAGTACTTC
TRBV5-1	TRBD1	TRBJ2-6	NA	CASSLGDRAGANVLTF	TGCGCCAGCAGCTTGGGGGACAGGGCTGGGGCCAACGTCCTGACTTTC
TRBV29-1	TRBD2	TRBJ2-7	many	CSVQREGPYEQYF	TGCAGCGTCCAGCGGGAGGGGCCCTACGAGCAGTACTTC
TRBV20-1	NA	TRBJ2-2	NA	CSAEMGGRANTGELFF	TGCAGTGCTGAAATGGGGGGACGAGCGAACACCGGGGAGCTGTTTTTT
TRBV20-1	NA	TRBJ2-5	NA	CSAIIKETQYF	TGCAGTGCTATTATTAAGGAGACCCAGTACTTC
TRBV25-1	NA	TRBJ1-1	many	CASSDRGGDTEAFF	TGTGCCAGCAGTGACAGGGGAGGGGACACTGAAGCTTTCTTT
TRBV5-6	NA	TRBJ2-5	few	CASHELGLQETQYF	TGTGCCAGTCATGAGTTAGGGCTCCAAGAGACCCAGTACTTC
TRBV27	NA	TRBJ1-5	few	CASSSHGWNQPQHF	TGTGCCAGCAGTTCACATGGGTGGAATCAGCCCCAGCATTTT
TRBV7-6	TRBD1	TRBJ1-1	few	CASSLVGLQGGETEAFF	TGTGCCAGCAGCTTGGTCGGATTACAGGGGGGAGAGACTGAAGCTTTCTTT
TRBV29-1	NA	TRBJ2-1	many	CSGRYANEQFF	TGCAGCGGTCGGTATGCCAATGAGCAGTTCTTC
TRBV7-2	TRBD2	TRBJ2-1	many	CASSLLAGLYNEQFF	TGTGCCAGCAGCCTACTAGCGGGTCTGTACAATGAGCAGTTCTTC
TRBV12-3/TRBV12-4	TRBD1	TRBJ2-3	many	CASTARDREWDTQYF	TGTGCCAGCACAGCCCGGGACAGGGAATGGGATACGCAGTATTTT
TRBV7-2	NA	TRBJ1-1	NA	CASSSPTWGTHTEAFF	TGTGCCAGCAGCTCCCCTACCTGGGGCACTCACACTGAAGCTTTCTTT
TRBV7-3	NA	TRBJ2-3	few	CASSLMGSPSYTDTQYF	TGTGCCAGCAGCTTAATGGGTTCTCCTTCTTACACAGATACGCAGTATTTT
TRBV20-1	TRBD2	TRBJ2-5	few	CSARGGAGVNQETQYF	TGCAGTGCTAGAGGAGGTGCGGGGGTAAACCAAGAGACCCAGTACTTC
TRBV29-1	NA	TRBJ2-7	NA	CSVEGLGDYEQYF	TGCAGCGTTGAGGGGTTGGGGGACTACGAGCAGTACTTC
TRBV5-1	NA	TRBJ2-5	NA	CASSSYPGPNRQETQYF	TGCGCCAGCAGCTCTTACCCCGGGCCGAACAGGCAAGAGACCCAGTACTTC
TRBV5-1	NA	TRBJ2-5	few	CASSLWQGAQETQYF	TGCGCCAGCAGCTTGTGGCAGGGTGCCCAAGAGACCCAGTACTTC
TRBV29-1	NA	TRBJ2-5	many	CSVEWGSNIQETQYF	TGCAGCGTTGAGTGGGGATCCAATATCCAAGAGACCCAGTACTTC
TRBV5-5	TRBD1	TRBJ2-3	few	CASSSGQVTDTQYF	TGTGCCAGCAGCTCCGGACAGGTCACAGATACGCAGTATTTT
TRBV5-1	NA	TRBJ1-6	many	CASSPGLSRDSPLHF	TGCGCCAGCAGCCCGGGACTCTCAAGGGATTCACCCCTCCACTTT
TRBV7-3	NA	TRBJ2-3	NA	CASSRNTDTQYF	TGTGCCAGCAGCCGAAACACAGATACGCAGTATTTT
TRBV7-7	NA	TRBJ2-1	many	CASSLEVGRANEQFF	TGTGCTAGCAGCTTAGAGGTCGGCAGGGCCAATGAGCAGTTCTTC
TRBV5-1	TRBD2	TRBJ2-1	many	CASSSLTSAQYNEQFF	TGCGCCAGCAGCTCCCTGACTAGCGCTCAGTACAATGAGCAGTTCTTC
TRBV7-6	NA	TRBJ1-6	many	CASSSKTERYNSPLHF	TGTGCCAGCAGCTCAAAAACGGAGCGATATAATTCACCCCTCCACTTT
TRBV10-3	NA	TRBJ2-2	NA	CASRQSTGELFF	TGTGCCAGCAGACAGAGCACCGGGGAGCTGTTTTTT
TRBV7-3	TRBD1	TRBJ2-1	NA	CASSASGQGFWNEQFF	TGTGCCAGCAGCGCATCGGGACAGGGGTTTTGGAATGAGCAGTTCTTC
TRBV24-1	TRBD2	TRBJ2-1	NA	CATSEGGREGYEQFF	TGTGCCACCAGTGAAGGAGGGCGGGAGGGGTATGAGCAGTTCTTC
TRBV5-1	NA	TRBJ1-2	many	CASSRRGDYGYTF	TGCGCCAGCAGCCGGAGGGGCGACTATGGCTACACCTTC
TRBV19	TRBD2	TRBJ2-1	few	CASSIWLAGANYNEQFF	TGTGCCAGTAGTATCTGGCTAGCGGGGGCAAATTACAATGAGCAGTTCTTC
TRBV29-1	NA	TRBJ2-7	NA	CSVAWESFFEQYF	TGCAGCGTTGCATGGGAGAGCTTCTTCGAGCAGTACTTC
TRBV18	TRBD1	TRBJ2-5	NA	CASSPPSNRGLETQYF	TGTGCCAGCTCACCACCTTCGAACAGGGGGCTAGAGACCCAGTACTTC
TRBV7-9	TRBD1	TRBJ1-4	few	CASSLDGDRLNEKLFF	TGTGCCAGCAGCTTAGACGGGGACAGACTAAATGAAAAACTGTTTTTT
TRBV12-3/TRBV12-4	NA	TRBJ2-1	many	CASSLQRGNEQFF	TGTGCCAGCAGTTTACAGCGTGGCAATGAGCAGTTCTTC
TRBV5-1	NA	TRBJ2-5	few	CASSLGVLGVQETQYF	TGCGCCAGCAGCTTGGGAGTCCTAGGGGTCCAAGAGACCCAGTACTTC
TRBV13	TRBD1	TRBJ2-5	NA	CASSCSGDREETQYF	TGTGCCAGCAGCTGTAGTGGGGACAGAGAAGAGACCCAGTACTTC
TRBV29-1	TRBD1	TRBJ1-2	NA	CSVEPPTGENYGYTF	TGCAGCGTTGAGCCCCCAACAGGGGAGAACTATGGCTACACCTTC
TRBV24-1	NA	TRBJ2-1	many	CATSDPSGIYNEQFF	TGTGCCACCAGTGATCCCAGCGGCATATACAATGAGCAGTTCTTC
TRBV7-3	NA	TRBJ2-2	NA	CASSLGSRGELFF	TGTGCCAGCAGCTTAGGGAGCCGCGGGGAGCTGTTTTTT
TRBV12-3/TRBV12-4	NA	TRBJ1-5	few	CASTSGQFNQPQHF	TGTGCCAGCACCTCCGGACAGTTCAATCAGCCCCAGCATTTT
TRBV20-1	TRBD2	TRBJ2-3	NA	CSPIAGGSTDTQYF	TGCAGTCCAATAGCGGGGGGAAGCACAGATACGCAGTATTTT
TRBV12-3/TRBV12-4	TRBD2	TRBJ2-2	few	CASSLRRGGPAGELFF	TGTGCCAGCAGTTTGAGGCGGGGGGGCCCCGCCGGGGAGCTGTTTTTT
TRBV27	TRBD1	TRBJ1-1	few	CASSLGTGGIAFF	TGTGCCAGCAGTTTAGGTACAGGGGGCATAGCTTTCTTT
TRBV20-1	NA	TRBJ2-4	many	CSAWDTVPKNIQYF	TGCAGTGCCTGGGACACCGTCCCCAAAAACATTCAGTACTTC
TRBV5-5	NA	TRBJ1-5	many	CASSSSIDGRNQPQHF	TGTGCCAGCAGCTCCAGCATAGACGGTCGCAATCAGCCCCAGCATTTT
TRBV24-1	TRBD1	TRBJ1-5	NA	CATTGTGSNQPQHF	TGTGCCACAACCGGGACAGGTAGCAATCAGCCCCAGCATTTT
TRBV9	NA	TRBJ2-7	NA	CATSVDPYLYEQYF	TGTGCCACCAGCGTAGATCCGTACCTCTACGAGCAGTACTTC
TRBV20-1	TRBD2	TRBJ2-1	few	CSARDVGGRALRYNEQFF	TGCAGTGCTAGGGACGTTGGCGGGAGGGCCCTCCGTTACAATGAGCAGTTCTTC
TRBV12-3/TRBV12-4	TRBD2	TRBJ2-7	few	CASSFGSGRYEQYF	TGTGCCAGCAGTTTTGGTAGCGGGAGATACGAGCAGTACTTC
TRBV7-9	NA	TRBJ2-7	many	CASSKGLPYEQYF	TGTGCCAGCAGCAAGGGACTGCCCTACGAGCAGTACTTC
TRBV20-1	NA	TRBJ2-6	few	CSATGVGSGANVLTF	TGCAGTGCTACAGGGGTCGGATCTGGGGCCAACGTCCTGACTTTC
TRBV6-1	TRBD1	TRBJ2-7	few	CASSPWGQAYEQYF	TGTGCCAGCAGTCCGTGGGGACAGGCCTACGAGCAGTACTTC